This is a list of T cell receptor beta chains from one sample in a study of blood T cell repertoires in COVID-19. TCRdb keeps only in-frame clones here, not all; method: immunoSEQ multiplex PCR. This table has around 440,000 clones, 88% appearing once. Sequencing input: peripheral blood. These TCRs come from a woman between 45 and 60 years old with COVID-19, enrolled during active disease. Each CDR3 is given with its conserved first and last residue. Each record gives: D gene, clone size, J gene, V gene, CDR3 DNA, CDR3 protein. D genes are given only for firm matches. A row's size may be missing; if present it is once, few, many or a size class.

TRBD1	.	TRBJ1-2	TRBV2	TGTGCCAGCCCCCGAAACACGGACAGGGGATTGGGTGATGGCTACACCTTC	CASPRNTDRGLGDGYTF
TRBD2	.	TRBJ2-3	TRBV5-1	TGCGCCAGCAGCTTGAATCGGCTAGCGGGGGGGATCACAGATACGCAGTATTTT	CASSLNRLAGGITDTQYF
.	.	TRBJ2-5	TRBV21-1	TGTGCCAGCGAGGGTGAACCTCCGCAAGAGACCCAGTACTTC	CASEGEPPQETQYF
TRBD1	.	TRBJ2-2	TRBV5-5	TGTGCCAGCAGTCGAGGACAGGACACCGGGGAGCTGTTTTTT	CASSRGQDTGELFF
.	.	TRBJ2-6	TRBV24-1	TGTGCCACCAGTGATCGGACAGCCTCTGGGGCCAACGTCCTGACTTTC	CATSDRTASGANVLTF
TRBD1	.	TRBJ1-1	TRBV11-2	TGTGCCAGCAGCGCCGACAGGGCGAACACTGAAGCTTTCTTT	CASSADRANTEAFF
TRBD1	.	TRBJ2-1	TRBV11-3	TGTGCCAGCAGCTTAGGCAGGGGGCAGGACAATGAGCAGTTCTTC	CASSLGRGQDNEQFF
TRBD1	.	TRBJ1-6	TRBV18	TGTGCCAGCTCACCCCCGCGCGGACAGGGATCACCCCTCCACTTT	CASSPPRGQGSPLHF
.	.	TRBJ1-3	TRBV28	TGTGCCAGCAGGTTACAGGAATTCTCAGGAAACACCATATATTTT	CASRLQEFSGNTIYF
.	few	TRBJ1-5	TRBV18	TGTGCCAGCTCACCCACCCCGGGCAATCAGCCCCAGCATTTT	CASSPTPGNQPQHF
.	few	TRBJ2-1	TRBV30	TGTGCCGCTAGCGTCGTGGGCTACAATGAGCAGTTCTTC	CAASVVGYNEQFF
.	few	TRBJ1-1	TRBV18	TGTGCCAGCTCAAGCGGGCCCCGGGGGGATGGGACTGAAGCTTTCTTT	CASSSGPRGDGTEAFF
.	few	TRBJ1-1	TRBV19	TGTGCCAGTAGTATAGCACAGAACACTGAAGCTTTCTTT	CASSIAQNTEAFF
TRBD1	once	TRBJ1-2	TRBV2	TGTGCCAGCAGAGACAGGGCTTCGGGGGGCTACACCTTC	CASRDRASGGYTF
.	.	TRBJ2-3	TRBV5-4	TGTGCCAGCAGCTCCCCAAGCACAGATACGCAGTATTTT	CASSSPSTDTQYF
.	.	TRBJ2-3	TRBV4-1	TGCGCCAGCAGCCAACCGGGGGTTCGCACAGATACGCAGTATTTT	CASSQPGVRTDTQYF
TRBD2	.	TRBJ2-1	TRBV5-6	TGTGCCAGCAGCTTGTTAAGGGCTAGCGGAAATGAGCAGTTCTTC	CASSLLRASGNEQFF
.	.	TRBJ2-2	TRBV5-6	TGTGCCAGCAGCCTGTGGGGGGAAACCGGGGAGCTGTTTTTT	CASSLWGETGELFF
.	.	TRBJ1-3	TRBV11-3	TGTGCCAGCAGCTTAGCAGGAAACTCTGGAAACACCATATATTTT	CASSLAGNSGNTIYF
TRBD1	.	TRBJ2-5	TRBV28	TGTGCCAGCAGTTCAACAGGGGCCCAAGAGACCCAGTACTTC	CASSSTGAQETQYF
TRBD1	.	TRBJ1-4	TRBV6-6	TGTGCCGGAGGACAGGGAGAAAAACTGTTTTTT	CAGGQGEKLFF
TRBD2	once	TRBJ2-1	TRBV24-1	TGTGCCACCAGTGATACGGGGGGGCTTGGTGAGCAGTTCTTC	CATSDTGGLGEQFF
.	once	TRBJ1-6	TRBV29-1	TGCAGCGTTGACCCGACAGAGCATAATTCACCCCTCCACTTT	CSVDPTEHNSPLHF
.	.	TRBJ1-6	TRBV18	TGTGCCAGCTCACCCGACTCCTTCGGGGGGATCTCATCACCCCTCCACTTT	CASSPDSFGGISSPLHF
.	.	TRBJ2-3	TRBV24-1	TGTGCCACCAGTGATTCAGGGGTTAGCACAGATACGCAGTATTTT	CATSDSGVSTDTQYF
TRBD1	few	TRBJ2-7	TRBV30	TGTGCCTGGAGTGGGACAGGGGTCGGCGAGCAGTACTTC	CAWSGTGVGEQYF
.	.	TRBJ1-5	TRBV6-5	TGTGCCAGCGAAGGCCTAGGGGTTGGGCATCAGCCCCAGCATTTT	CASEGLGVGHQPQHF
.	once	TRBJ2-1	TRBV19	TGTGCCAGTAGTATACTAGGGCCGGGGTCCCATCCTGAGCAGTTCTTC	CASSILGPGSHPEQFF
.	.	TRBJ2-5	TRBV24-1	TGTGCCACCAGTGACAAAACAGGGATGGAGACCCAGTACTTC	CATSDKTGMETQYF
.	once	TRBJ1-1	TRBV5-1	TGCGCCAGCAGCTCCAGGGGAGGGGACCGGGGTGAAGCTTTCTTT	CASSSRGGDRGEAFF
.	.	TRBJ2-3	TRBV27	TGTGCCAGCAGTTTAAACTCCAGGGGAGGGGAAGGCACAGATACGCAGTATTTT	CASSLNSRGGEGTDTQYF
.	.	TRBJ1-3	TRBV9	TGTGCCAGCAGCGTAGAACCCAGGCAGGGAAACACCATATATTTT	CASSVEPRQGNTIYF
.	.	TRBJ1-6	TRBV5-1	TGCGCCAGCAGTCGCGAAGGACAGAGGGATTCACCCCTCCACTTT	CASSREGQRDSPLHF
.	.	TRBJ2-3	TRBV10-3	TGTGCCATCAGTCCCTCCCCTGGGGGCGCCACAGATACGCAGTATTTT	CAISPSPGGATDTQYF
.	once	TRBJ1-1	TRBV7-5	TGTGCCAGAAGTCGCCAAGGGGGATGTGAAGCTTTCTTT	CARSRQGGCEAFF
.	.	TRBJ2-2	TRBV24-1	TGTGCCACCAGTGGCCGGTGGAGGGGGAACACCGGGGAGCTGTTTTTT	CATSGRWRGNTGELFF
.	.	TRBJ1-1	TRBV5-1	TGCGCCAGCAGCTTGGGCCTCCTTCGATCGGACACTGAAGCTTTCTTT	CASSLGLLRSDTEAFF
.	.	TRBJ1-3	TRBV27	TGTGCCAGCAGTCCGTCGAGGGAGAACACCATATATTTT	CASSPSRENTIYF
TRBD1	few	TRBJ1-2	TRBV29-1	TGCAGCGCCGGGTTCAGGGGGGAAGGCTACACCTTC	CSAGFRGEGYTF
TRBD2	.	TRBJ2-1	TRBV3-1/TRBV3-2	TGTGCCAGCAGCCTCTGGGGAGCGGGGGTCACCTCCTACAATGAGCAGTTCTTC	CASSLWGAGVTSYNEQFF
.	.	TRBJ1-3	TRBV7-9	TGTGCCAGCAGCTTAGAGTCCGGGAACACCATATATTTT	CASSLESGNTIYF
.	.	TRBJ1-1	TRBV10-3	TGTGCCATCAAGGGACAAATGAACACTGAAGCTTTCTTT	CAIKGQMNTEAFF
.	.	TRBJ1-1	TRBV27	TGTGCCAGCTGGTCGGTAAACACTGAAGCTTTCTTT	CASWSVNTEAFF
.	.	TRBJ1-6	TRBV14	TGTGCCAGCAGCATCGGAGGTAATTCACCCCTCCACTTT	CASSIGGNSPLHF